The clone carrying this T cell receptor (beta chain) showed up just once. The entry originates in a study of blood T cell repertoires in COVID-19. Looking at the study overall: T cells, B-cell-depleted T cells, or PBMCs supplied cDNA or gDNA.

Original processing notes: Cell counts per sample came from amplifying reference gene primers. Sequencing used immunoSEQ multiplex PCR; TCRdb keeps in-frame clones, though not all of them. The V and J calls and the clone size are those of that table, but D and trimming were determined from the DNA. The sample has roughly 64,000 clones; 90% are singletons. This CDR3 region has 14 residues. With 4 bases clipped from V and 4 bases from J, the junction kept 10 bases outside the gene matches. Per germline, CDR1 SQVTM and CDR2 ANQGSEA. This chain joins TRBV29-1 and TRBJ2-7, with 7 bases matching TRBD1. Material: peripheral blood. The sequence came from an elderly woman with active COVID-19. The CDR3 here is CSVGVDRLGYEQYF. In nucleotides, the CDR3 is TGCAGCGTTGGCGTGGACAGGCTAGGATACGAGCAGTACTTC.